Below are 18 T cell receptor beta chains sequenced from a single sample in a study of T-cell reconstitution after alpha-beta-depleted transplantation in children. Unique molecular identifiers were incorporated during preparation of the TCRbeta library. TCRdb redid the calling of the PCR reads with MiXCR, one entry per CDR3 protein. The sample yields 550,000 to 600,000 distinct CDR3 sequences, approximately 22% seen once. The material sequenced was PBMCs, mostly from graft donor cells, taken 360 days after TCRalphabeta/CD19-depleted stem cell transplant. The source of these receptors is a boy under two years old who had a stem cell transplant for acute myeloid leukemia, so the T cells may come from the graft donor.

The V gene is TRBV20-1, the J gene TRBJ2-7; D might be TRBD2 (6 bases). V was cut by 6 bases and J by 4 bases, with 19 bases left in between. CDR1 and CDR2 from the germline V gene are DFQATT and SNEGSKA (reference sequence). The CDR3 covers 14 residues. Here the CDR3 DNA reads TGCAGTGCCCAGGGAGGTCCCAGAACTTACGAGCAGTACGTC. It translates to CSAQGGPRTYEQYV.

V is TRBV28 and J is TRBJ2-5; D is unresolved. Germline values: CDR1 MDHEN, CDR2 SYDVKM. The CDR3 length is 14 residues. Trimming pared 6 bases from V and 0 bases from J, leaving 11 bases between. CDR3 amino acids: CASREKVYQETQYF. The CDR3 DNA follows: TGTGCCAGCAGAGAAAAGGTATACCAAGAGACCCAGTACTTC.

The chain uses TRBV19 and TRBJ2-7, with D unresolved. Germline V gene lookup returns CDR1 LNHDA and CDR2 SQIVND (reference sequence). With 5 bases removed from V and 8 bases from J, the gap between germline ends came to 16 bases. The CDR3 has 13 amino acids. The CDR3 coding sequence is TGTGCCAGTAGTCAAAAGGTGGCTCCAAAGCAGTACTTC. Protein: CASSQKVAPKQYF. Together with reference TRBV19 and TRBJ2-7, the CDR3 gives the full variable domain: DGGITQSPKYLFRKEGQNVTLSCEQNLNHDAMYWYRQDPGQGLRLIYYSQIVNDFQKGDIAEGYSVSREKKESFPLTVTSAQKNPTAFYLCASSQKVAPKQYFGPGTRLTVT.

The chain links TRBV6-5 to TRBJ2-5; 7 nucleotides agree with TRBD1. Germline CDR1 and CDR2: MNHEY and SVGAGI. Trimming at V came to 0 bases and at J to 7 bases, leaving 11 bases not matched to a gene. CDR3 length equals 16 residues. CDR3 amino acids: CASSYSSEGAGGTQYF. The CDR3 coding sequence is TGTGCCAGCAGTTACTCAAGCGAGGGGGCTGGGGGGACCCAGTACTTC.

This clonotype was found a few times. The rearrangement links TRBV6-5 to TRBJ2-5; 7 positions match TRBD1. With 2 bases clipped from V and 5 bases from J, the junction kept 20 bases outside the gene matches. This CDR3 contains 19 residues. Germline CDR1 and CDR2: MNHEY and SVGAGI. DNA of the CDR3: TGTGCCAGCAGTTACCGCGTTGGGGTCGAGGGGGCCTATACTGAGACCCAGTACTTC. It translates to CASSYRVGVEGAYTETQYF.

The chain joins TRBV20-1 to TRBJ1-3; 7 bases are shared with TRBD1. The V gene's germline CDR1 is DFQATT and CDR2 SNEGSKA (reference sequence). The junction had 8 bases not matched to a gene; V was cut back by 0 bases and J by 0 bases. The CDR3 is made up of 17 amino acids. The CDR3: CSARDIPRDSSGNTIYF. Written as DNA, the CDR3 is TGCAGTGCTAGAGATATCCCTCGGGACAGCTCTGGAAACACCATATATTTT.

The J gene is TRBJ2-1, the V gene TRBV12-3 or TRBV12-4, with unresolved D. This CDR3 spans 18 amino acids. V was pared by 1 base and J by 6 bases, with 22 bases between. The CDR3 sequence is CASSLDFFPDRPGNEQFF. CDR3 nucleotide sequence: TGTGCCAGCAGTTTAGATTTTTTCCCGGATAGACCTGGCAATGAGCAGTTCTTC.

This clonotype came up many times. J is TRBJ2-1 and V is TRBV20-1; D is possibly TRBD2 (5 bases). V was clipped by 1 base and J by 0 bases, with 10 bases between them. The CDR3 contains 15 residues. CDR1 and CDR2 from the germline V gene are DFQATT and SNEGSKA (reference sequence). The CDR3 DNA follows: TGCAGTGCTAGAGGGGTACGGGGCTCCTACAATGAGCAGTTCTTC. It specifies CSARGVRGSYNEQFF.

This clonotype was found a few times. The CDR3 DNA reads TGCGCCAGCCGCGCTCGGGACAGCGTGCGAGGTGCCGGGGAGCTGTTTTTT. Translated, it gives CASRARDSVRGAGELFF. The V call is TRBV10-2, the J call TRBJ2-2, with 7 bases lining up with TRBD1. CDR3 length equals 17 residues. The germline V gene encodes CDR1 WSHSY and CDR2 SAAADI. V lost 8 bases and J lost 6; bases outside the gene matches: 18.

This clonotype was counted only a few times. DNA of the CDR3: TGCAGTGCCGGCAGCCCCACTGAAGCTTTCTTT. This encodes CSAGSPTEAFF. The chain combines TRBV20-1 with TRBJ1-1; D is undetermined. Trimming shortened V by 6 bases and J by 4 bases, and 9 bases separated the two germline ends. The CDR3 is made up of 11 amino acids. Germline loops: CDR1 DFQATT, CDR2 SNEGSKA (reference sequence).

This clonotype was detected ten times or more. V and J are TRBV12-3 or TRBV12-4 and TRBJ2-5; D is unresolved. This CDR3 is 17 amino acids long. The ends were cut back, 5 bases at V and 0 bases at J, with 19 bases in the middle. CDR3 region: CASSPHVPHKYQETQYF. The CDR3 DNA reads TGTGCCAGCAGTCCCCACGTACCCCACAAGTACCAAGAGACCCAGTACTTC.

The genes are TRBV29-1 and TRBJ1-2, with 8 positions matching TRBD1. The germline gives CDR1 SQVTM, CDR2 ANQGSEA. Germline trimming cut 8 bases from V and 6 bases from J; bases unmatched to any gene: 8. This CDR3 is built from 12 residues. The CDR3 region has the DNA TGCAGCTCATCAGGGGGCGCAAATGGCTACACCTTC. Translating it yields CSSSGGANGYTF.

This clonotype appeared a few times. This sequence joins TRBV24-1 and TRBJ1-2, with D perhaps matching TRBD1 (5 bases). The CDR3 sequence is 14 residues long. The germline V gene has CDR1 KGHDR and CDR2 SFDVKD. Trimming cost V 4 bases and J 1 base, with 9 bases left between them. Here the CDR3 DNA reads TGTGCCACCAGTGACGGTACAGGTAACTATGGCTACACCTTC. Protein: CATSDGTGNYGYTF.

This clonotype was seen more than once but under ten times. The chain recombines TRBV7-9 with TRBJ2-1; weak D call: TRBD2 (5 bases). V dropped 5 bases and J dropped 0 bases, with 17 bases sitting between them. Germline V lookup: CDR1 SEHNR, CDR2 FQNEAQ (reference sequence). This CDR3 is built from 17 residues. CDR3 region: CASSPSGLALSYNEQFF. The CDR3 nucleotides read TGTGCCAGCAGCCCCAGCGGACTGGCCCTCTCCTACAATGAGCAGTTCTTC.

This clonotype was picked up many times. The chain employs TRBV4-3 and TRBJ2-7; D is uncertain. Germline V gives CDR1 LGHNA, CDR2 YSLEER. The CDR3 is 13 amino acids. Trimming pared 3 bases from V and 0 bases from J, leaving 6 bases between. The CDR3 region is CASSQGTSYEQYF. The CDR3 coding sequence is TGCGCCAGCAGCCAGGGCACCTCCTACGAGCAGTACTTC.

This clonotype was seen many times. The CDR3 DNA follows: TGTGCCAGCCTAGCGGGACTAGCGGGGCCCTCCCGCAATGAGCAGTTCTTC. Its protein is CASLAGLAGPSRNEQFF. This chain uses TRBV12-3 or TRBV12-4 with TRBJ2-1, with 13 bases matching TRBD2. The J segment lost 6 bases and the V segment lost 8 bases, leaving 13 bases of the junction unmatched. This CDR3 has 17 residues.

This clonotype was seen repeatedly, ten times or more. V and J are TRBV10-3 and TRBJ2-3; D gene uncertain. Trimming took off 6 bases at V and 5 bases at J, with 18 bases between the two ends. There are 15 residues in the CDR3. In germline, CDR1 is ENHRY, CDR2 SYGVKD. The CDR3 nucleotides read TGTGCCATCAGGGGGTTTATCCTTGGCGAAGATACGCAGTATTTT. Its translation is CAIRGFILGEDTQYF.

This clonotype was recorded a few times. This chain joins TRBV7-6 and TRBJ1-5; D is uncertain. Trimming removed 2 bases from V and 8 bases from J, with 10 bases in between. CDR3 length equals 13 residues. The germline CDR1 and CDR2 sequences are SGHVS and FNYEAQ. The CDR3 reads CASSLNNGEPQHF. The DNA for the CDR3 is TGTGCCAGCAGCTTAAACAACGGGGAGCCCCAGCATTTT.